What follows describes a single T cell receptor (beta chain). Its antigen is as yet unknown. The data were obtained in a study of shared clonotypes between healthy human individuals. About the research overall: Each donor's CD8 memory used one plate, CD8 naive two, each CD4 subset three. Study-wide points: Naive subsets typically showed greater estimated richness than memory subsets.

Every donor was a Caucasian adult from Nashville, Tennessee. Trimming left V 2 bases short and J 7 bases short, with 12 bases between. Germline V lookup: CDR1 SGHDN, CDR2 FVKESK. CDR3 length: 14 residues. In the original analysis: ImmunoSEQ output lacked quality scores and full-length reads, limiting matched filtering. TCRdb's copy holds only in-frame clones and misses some; the assay was immunoSEQ multiplex PCR. For V, J and clone size, that table is used; D and trimming come from the DNA. Found here are some 2 million clones, around 95% of them singletons; the top ten hold 0.1% to 0.15%. The chain combines TRBV14 with TRBJ2-1, with D unclear. This sequence was found in a young man in good health. Sequencing was done on a sample of naive CD4+ T cells sorted from blood. Subset here: CD45RA+ positively selected. DNA of the CDR3: TGTGCCAGCAGCCAAACCTCAAGGGCGAATGAGCAGTTCTTC. It encodes CASSQTSRANEQFF.